A single sample gave rise to the 9 T cell receptor beta chains below, sequenced in a study of cytomegalovirus exposure and HLA in healthy donors. Primers included in the PCR were 60 Vbeta and 13 Jbeta primers. Profiling relied on immunoSEQ multiplex PCR, and the TCRdb table lists in-frame clones only, not all of them. Of under 200,000 clones in the sample, around four fifths were seen once. Sample: PBMCs. The origin of the receptors is a woman aged 45-65 years in good health and CMV-seropositive.

The genes are TRBV7-9 and TRBJ1-3; D not certain. The V and J ends lost 5 bases and 0 bases respectively, with 11 bases between them. Germline V lookup: CDR1 SEHNR, CDR2 FQNEAQ (reference sequence). The CDR3 covers 15 residues. CDR3 bases: TGTGCCAGCAGCCCCAGGCTTACCTCTGGAAACACCATATATTTT. Encoded protein: CASSPRLTSGNTIYF.

The chain is built from TRBV5-1 and TRBJ2-2; D is perhaps TRBD2 (5 bases). CDR1 is SGHRS, CDR2 YFSETQ, per germline. Deletions cut 5 bases from V and 6 bases from J, with 11 bases between. The CDR3 spans 13 residues. This CDR3 is CASRGFGAGELFF. CDR3 in DNA: TGCGCCAGCAGGGGGTTCGGGGCCGGGGAGCTGTTTTTT.

The J gene is TRBJ2-5, the V gene TRBV9; TRBD2 is a possible D gene (6 bases). The CDR3 is 16 amino acids. CDR1 and CDR2 from the germline V gene are SGDLS and YYNGEE. Trimming stripped 0 bases from V and 5 bases from J, with 17 bases between. As DNA, the CDR3 is TGTGCCAGCAGCGTAGGGGCTGGGGGGAGTAGGGAGACCCAGTACTTC. Translation: CASSVGAGGSRETQYF. Full variable domain (missing parts from reference TRBV9 and TRBJ2-5): DSGVTQTPKHLITATGQRVTLRCSPRSGDLSVYWYQQSLDQGLQFLIQYYNGEERAKGNILERFSAQQFPDLHSELNLSSLELGDSALYFCASSVGAGGSRETQYFGPGTRLLVL.

Written as DNA, the CDR3 is TGTGCCAGCAGCCAAGGGACAGTCAGCACAGATACGCAGTATTTT. It translates to CASSQGTVSTDTQYF. V usage is TRBV14 and J usage is TRBJ2-3; perhaps TRBD1 as D (6 bases). The CDR3 is 15 residues long. V lost 1 base and J lost 0, with 8 bases in between. Germline V lookup: CDR1 SGHDN, CDR2 FVKESK.

The genes are TRBV7-8 and TRBJ1-5; a weak D match, TRBD1 (6 bases). The CDR3 has 16 residues. The germline V gene has CDR1 SGHVS and CDR2 FQNEAQ. V gave up 5 bases and J gave up 4 bases, with 18 bases separating them. The CDR3 DNA sequence: TGTGCCAGCAGCCCGGACGCCGGGACAAATAATCAGCCCCAGCATTTT. Translation gives CASSPDAGTNNQPQHF.

The chain uses TRBV18 and TRBJ1-2; 9 nucleotides line up with TRBD1. This CDR3 is built from 16 residues. Germline lookup yields CDR1 KGHSH and CDR2 LQKENI. After removal of 2 bases from V and 5 bases from J, the junction contained 9 bases not matched to a gene. The CDR3 DNA follows: TGTGCCAGCTCACCAGGAACAGGGGGCTCGTCATATGGCTACACCTTC. It codes for CASSPGTGGSSYGYTF.

This chain uses TRBV19 with TRBJ1-1; no clear D. CDR3 length: 15 residues. V lost 7 bases and J lost 5, with 20 bases in between. CDR1 and CDR2 from the germline V gene are LNHDA and SQIVND (reference sequence). CDR3 DNA sequence: TGTGCCAGTACAAAAGCCCCGGCGTTGGAGACTGAAGCTTTCTTT. Protein: CASTKAPALETEAFF.

The chain recombines TRBV11-3 with TRBJ2-3, with D tentatively TRBD1 (6 bases). Germline assignment: CDR1 SGHNT and CDR2 YENEEA. Trimming left V 5 bases short and J 2 bases short, with 11 bases between. The CDR3 is made up of 14 amino acids. The CDR3 DNA follows: TGTGCCAGCAGCAGGGACATAACCACAGATACGCAGTATTTT. This codes for CASSRDITTDTQYF.

The rearrangement uses TRBV28 and TRBJ2-2; 7 bases line up with TRBD1. Germline assignment: CDR1 MDHEN and CDR2 SYDVKM. The CDR3 spans 14 residues. The junction had 4 bases not matched to a gene; V was cut back by 6 bases and J by 3 bases. In nucleotides, the CDR3 is TGTGCCAGCAGCGGGGACAGTCACACCGGGGAGCTGTTTTTT. It codes for CASSGDSHTGELFF.